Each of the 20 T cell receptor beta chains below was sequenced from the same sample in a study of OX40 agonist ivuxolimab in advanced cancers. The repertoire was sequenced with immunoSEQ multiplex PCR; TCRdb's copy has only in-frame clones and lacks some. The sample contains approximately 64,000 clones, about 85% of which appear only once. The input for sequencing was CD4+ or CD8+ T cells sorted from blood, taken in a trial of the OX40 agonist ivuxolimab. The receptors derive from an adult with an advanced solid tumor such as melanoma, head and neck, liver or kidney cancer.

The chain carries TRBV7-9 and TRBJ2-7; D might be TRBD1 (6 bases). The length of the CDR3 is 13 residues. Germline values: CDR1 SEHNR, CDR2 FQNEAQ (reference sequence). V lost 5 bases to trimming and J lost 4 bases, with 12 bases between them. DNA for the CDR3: TGTGCCAGCAGCATAAGACAGGATTACGAGCAGTACTTC. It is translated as CASSIRQDYEQYF.

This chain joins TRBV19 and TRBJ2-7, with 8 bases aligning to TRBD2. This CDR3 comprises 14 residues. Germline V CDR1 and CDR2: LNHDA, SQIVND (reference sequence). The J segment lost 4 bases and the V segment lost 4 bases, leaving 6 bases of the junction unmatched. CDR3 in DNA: TGTGCCAGTAGTACCCGGGGGGGTAGGTACGAGCAGTACTTC. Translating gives CASSTRGGRYEQYF.

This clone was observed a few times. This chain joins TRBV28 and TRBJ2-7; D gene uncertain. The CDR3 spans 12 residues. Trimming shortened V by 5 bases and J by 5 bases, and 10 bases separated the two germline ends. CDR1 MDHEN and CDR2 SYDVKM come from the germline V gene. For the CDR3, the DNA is TGTGCCAGCAGTCTCCGACGCGACGAGCAGTACTTC. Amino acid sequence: CASSLRRDEQYF.

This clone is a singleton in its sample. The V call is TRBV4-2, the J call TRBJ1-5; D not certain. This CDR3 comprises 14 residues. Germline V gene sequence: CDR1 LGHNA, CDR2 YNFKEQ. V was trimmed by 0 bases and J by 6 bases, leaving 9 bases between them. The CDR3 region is CASSQDEWSQPQHF. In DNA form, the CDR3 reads TGTGCCAGCAGCCAAGATGAATGGAGTCAGCCCCAGCATTTT.

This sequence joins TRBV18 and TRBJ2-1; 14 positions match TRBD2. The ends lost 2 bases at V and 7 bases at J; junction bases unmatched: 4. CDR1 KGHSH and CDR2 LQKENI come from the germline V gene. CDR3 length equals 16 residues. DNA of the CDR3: TGTGCCAGCTCACCAGGCGGGACTAGCGGGAGTAATGAGCAGTTCTTC. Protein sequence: CASSPGGTSGSNEQFF.

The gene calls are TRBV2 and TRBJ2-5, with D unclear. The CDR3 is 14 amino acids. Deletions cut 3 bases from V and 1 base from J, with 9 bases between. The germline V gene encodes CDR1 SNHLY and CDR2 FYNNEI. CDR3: CASSDWQSQETQYF. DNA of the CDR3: TGTGCCAGCAGTGACTGGCAGAGCCAAGAGACCCAGTACTTC.

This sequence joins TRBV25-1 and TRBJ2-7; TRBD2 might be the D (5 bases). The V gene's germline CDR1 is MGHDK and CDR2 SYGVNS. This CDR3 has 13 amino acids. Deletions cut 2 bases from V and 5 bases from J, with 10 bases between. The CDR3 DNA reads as TGTGCCAGCAGTGAACCGGGGTACAACGAGCAGTACTTC. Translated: CASSEPGYNEQYF.

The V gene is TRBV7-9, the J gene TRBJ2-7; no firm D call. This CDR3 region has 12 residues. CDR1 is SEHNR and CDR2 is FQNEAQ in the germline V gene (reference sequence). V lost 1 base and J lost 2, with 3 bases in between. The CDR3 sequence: CASSLVTYEQYF. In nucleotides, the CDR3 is TGTGCCAGCAGCTTAGTCACCTACGAGCAGTACTTC. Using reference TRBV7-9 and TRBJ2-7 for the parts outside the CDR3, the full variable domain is DTGVSQNPRHKITKRGQNVTFRCDPISEHNRLYWYRQTLGQGPEFLTYFQNEAQLEKSRLLSDRFSAERPKGSFSTLEIQRTEQGDSAMYLCASSLVTYEQYFGPGTRLTVT.

The DNA of the CDR3 is TGTGCCAGCAGACCGGGGCCTAGCGGGAGCAGGCGAGAGACCCAGTACTTC. Amino acid sequence: CASRPGPSGSRRETQYF. The chain combines TRBV7-6 with TRBJ2-5; 10 nucleotides agree with TRBD2. The trim removed 6 bases at V and 4 bases at J, leaving 14 bases unmatched. The CDR3 spans 17 residues. Germline CDR1 SGHVS, CDR2 FNYEAQ.

The CDR3 nucleotides read TGTGCCAGCAGTTACGAACAGTCAGGTGGCTACACCTTC. It encodes CASSYEQSGGYTF. The gene calls are TRBV6-6 and TRBJ1-2, with D hard to call. Germline assignment: CDR1 MNHNY and CDR2 SVGAGI (reference sequence). With 2 bases removed from V and 7 bases from J, the gap between germline ends came to 11 bases. The CDR3 contains 13 residues.

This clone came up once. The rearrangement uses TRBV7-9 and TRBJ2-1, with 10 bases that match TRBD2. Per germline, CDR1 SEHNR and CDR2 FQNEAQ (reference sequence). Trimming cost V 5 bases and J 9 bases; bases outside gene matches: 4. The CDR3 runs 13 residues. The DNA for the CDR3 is TGTGCCAGCAGCGAGCGGGAGGGTCTTGAGCAGTTCTTC. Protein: CASSEREGLEQFF.

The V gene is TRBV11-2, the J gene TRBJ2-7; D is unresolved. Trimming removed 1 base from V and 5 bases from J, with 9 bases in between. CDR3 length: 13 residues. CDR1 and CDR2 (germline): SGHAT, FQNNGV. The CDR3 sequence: CASSLVLSDEQYF. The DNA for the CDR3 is TGTGCCAGCAGCTTAGTGTTGTCTGACGAGCAGTACTTC.

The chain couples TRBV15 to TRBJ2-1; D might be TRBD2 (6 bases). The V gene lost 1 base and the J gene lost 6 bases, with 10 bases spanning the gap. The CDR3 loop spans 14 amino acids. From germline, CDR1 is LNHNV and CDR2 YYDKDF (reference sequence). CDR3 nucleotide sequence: TGTGCCACCAGCAGAGCCAGGGACTTCAATGAGCAGTTCTTC. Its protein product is CATSRARDFNEQFF.

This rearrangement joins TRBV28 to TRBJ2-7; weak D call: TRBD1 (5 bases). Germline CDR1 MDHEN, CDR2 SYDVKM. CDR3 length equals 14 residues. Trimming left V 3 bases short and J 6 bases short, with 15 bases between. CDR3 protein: CASSLRLTEGEQYF. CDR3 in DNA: TGTGCCAGCAGTTTGAGACTGACAGAAGGCGAGCAGTACTTC.

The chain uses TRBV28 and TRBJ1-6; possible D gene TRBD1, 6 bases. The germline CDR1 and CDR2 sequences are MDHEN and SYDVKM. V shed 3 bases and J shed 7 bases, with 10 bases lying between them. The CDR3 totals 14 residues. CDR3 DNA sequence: TGTGCCAGCAGTTTGGGGGGCGGGAATTCACCCCTCCACTTT. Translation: CASSLGGGNSPLHF.

The CDR3 is CASSPDRDSGNTIYF. The CDR3, as DNA: TGTGCCAGCAGCCCCGATAGGGACTCTGGAAACACCATATATTTT. The chain couples TRBV7-2 to TRBJ1-3; D is unclear. This CDR3 has 15 amino acids. Trimming shortened V by 5 bases and J by 0 bases, and 11 bases separated the two germline ends. Per the germline V gene, CDR1 is SGHTA and CDR2 is FQGNSA.

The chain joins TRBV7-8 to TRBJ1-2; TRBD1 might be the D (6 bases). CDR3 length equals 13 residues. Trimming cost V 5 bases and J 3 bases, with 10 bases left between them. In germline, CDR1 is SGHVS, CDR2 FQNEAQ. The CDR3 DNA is TGTGCCAGCAGCCCAAGGGGGGACTATGGCTACACCTTC. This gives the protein CASSPRGDYGYTF.

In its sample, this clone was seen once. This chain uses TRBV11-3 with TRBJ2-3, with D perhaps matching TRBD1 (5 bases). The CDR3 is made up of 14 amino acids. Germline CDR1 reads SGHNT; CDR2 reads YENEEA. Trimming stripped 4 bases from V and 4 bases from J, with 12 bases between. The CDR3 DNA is TGTGCCAGCAGCTCGGTCAGGGATTCAGATACGCAGTATTTT. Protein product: CASSSVRDSDTQYF.

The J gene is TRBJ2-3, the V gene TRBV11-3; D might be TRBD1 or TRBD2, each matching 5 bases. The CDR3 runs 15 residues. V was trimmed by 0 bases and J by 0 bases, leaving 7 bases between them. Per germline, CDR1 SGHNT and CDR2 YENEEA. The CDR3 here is CASSLDRDSTDTQYF. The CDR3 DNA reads TGTGCCAGCAGCTTAGATCGGGACAGCACAGATACGCAGTATTTT.

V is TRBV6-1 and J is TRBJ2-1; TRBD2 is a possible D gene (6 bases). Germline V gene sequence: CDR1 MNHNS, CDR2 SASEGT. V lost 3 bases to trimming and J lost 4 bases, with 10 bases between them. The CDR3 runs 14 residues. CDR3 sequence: CASSEEGVYNEQFF. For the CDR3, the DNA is TGTGCCAGCAGTGAGGAGGGCGTATACAATGAGCAGTTCTTC.